The table lists the clone carrying this T cell receptor (beta chain) with a few counts. As yet, its antigen is unknown. V lost 4 bases and J lost 4; bases outside the gene matches: 8. CDR3 length: 15 amino acids. Looked up from germline, CDR1 is SGDLS and CDR2 is YYNGEE. A universal primer site was created by template switching, with the cDNA bearing unique molecular identifiers. TCRdb re-analysed the 5' RACE reads in MiXCR, keeping a single row per CDR3 protein. Here the sample spans about 890,000 distinct CDR3 sequences, more than 9% being singletons. The data are from a study of identical twins. Study observations and caveats: The study found weaker excess twin sharing in beta out-of-frame sequences. Cross-sectional statistics underpinned the conclusions; the same donors were not followed. Fewer insertions characterized abundant cord blood beta clonotypes, whereas memory repertoires showed none.

These same records also appear under a second study, on yellow fever vaccine responses in identical twins.

The sample taken for sequencing was PBMCs. V and J are TRBV9 and TRBJ1-2; 9 positions agree with TRBD1. This clonotype was sampled from a woman aged 18-29 years in good health. DNA of the CDR3: TGTGCCAGCAGCTCTCGGACAGGGGCCCTCTATGGCTACACCTTC. Translation gives CASSSRTGALYGYTF.